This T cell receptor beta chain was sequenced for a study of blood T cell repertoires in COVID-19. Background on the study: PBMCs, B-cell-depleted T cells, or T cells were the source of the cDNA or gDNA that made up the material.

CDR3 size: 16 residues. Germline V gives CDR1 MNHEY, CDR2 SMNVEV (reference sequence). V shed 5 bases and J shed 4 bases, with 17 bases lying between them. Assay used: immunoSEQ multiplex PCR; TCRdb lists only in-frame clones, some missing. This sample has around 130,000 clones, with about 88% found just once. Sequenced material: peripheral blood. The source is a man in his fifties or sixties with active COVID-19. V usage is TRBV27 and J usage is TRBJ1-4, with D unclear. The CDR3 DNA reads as TGTGCCAGCAGTCGACCTAACTTGGCGGGTAATGAAAAACTGTTTTTT. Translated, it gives CASSRPNLAGNEKLFF.